This is a list of T cell receptor beta chains from one sample in a study of T cell responses to AZD1222 COVID-19 vaccine. Assay: immunoSEQ multiplex PCR; the TCRdb copy retains only in-frame clones and omits some. This sample has approximately 150,000 clones, with about 82% found just once. The input for sequencing was peripheral blood, taken 28 days after the second AZD1222 dose. These TCRs come from an adult who received the AZD1222 COVID-19 vaccine. Each CDR3 is given with its conserved first and last residue. D genes are given only for firm matches. Size is stated for part of the rows, as once, few or many counts, or as a class when the clone is expanded.

>NA|NA|17|TRBJ2-1|TRBV30
TGTGCCTGGAGTCCACACCTCAGGACAGTCTCCTACAATGAGCAGTTCTTC
CAWSPHLRTVSYNEQFF
>NA|TRBD2|19|TRBJ2-7|TRBV15
TGTGCCACCAGCAGAGACCGAGGGGGGACTAGCGGGAGGGCCCACGAGCAGTACTTC
CATSRDRGGTSGRAHEQYF
>NA|NA|13|TRBJ1-6|TRBV2
TGTGCCAGCGAGGGCGGCACGCATTCACCCCTCCACTTT
CASEGGTHSPLHF
>NA|NA|14|TRBJ2-7|TRBV10-3
TGTGCCATCAGCGATACCGGGACTCTCTACGAGCAGTACTTC
CAISDTGTLYEQYF
>few|TRBD1|16|TRBJ2-2|TRBV9
TGTGCCAGCAGCCCACAAGGGACAGGGCTCTCCGGGGAGCTGTTTTTT
CASSPQGTGLSGELFF
>NA|NA|15|TRBJ2-1|TRBV5-4
TGTGCCAGCAGCTCAGGACGGAGCTCCTACAATGAGCAGTTCTTC
CASSSGRSSYNEQFF
>once|TRBD1|15|TRBJ1-2|TRBV7-8
TGTGCCAGCAGCCAAGGGGACAGTTGGGACTATGGCTACACCTTC
CASSQGDSWDYGYTF
>NA|NA|13|TRBJ2-7|TRBV10-3
TGTGCCATCAGTGAAACCGGGCCCTACGAGCAGTACTTC
CAISETGPYEQYF
>NA|TRBD1|14|TRBJ1-1|TRBV4-2
TGTGCCAGCAGCACGGGACAGTACAACACTGAAGCTTTCTTT
CASSTGQYNTEAFF
>NA|NA|15|TRBJ2-1|TRBV2
TGTGCCAGCAGTGACGAGGGGTGGGTCTACAATGAGCAGTTCTTC
CASSDEGWVYNEQFF
>NA|TRBD1|14|TRBJ1-1|TRBV29-1
TGCAGCGTTGGCCAGGGGGTGGGGAACACTGAAGCTTTCTTT
CSVGQGVGNTEAFF
>NA|NA|14|TRBJ1-1|TRBV18
TGTGCCAGCTCACCATCCACGGGGAACACTGAAGCTTTCTTT
CASSPSTGNTEAFF
>NA|NA|16|TRBJ1-4|TRBV3-1/TRBV3-2
TGTGCCAGCAGCCAAGATTTGAGGGAAGGTAATGAAAAACTGTTTTTT
CASSQDLREGNEKLFF
>once|NA|14|TRBJ2-7|TRBV10-3
TGTGCCATCAGTGAGGGGGGCCAACGCTACGAGCAGTACTTC
CAISEGGQRYEQYF
>NA|NA|14|TRBJ1-1|TRBV10-3
TGTGCCATCAGTGAGTTACAGATAGTCACTGAAGCTTTCTTT
CAISELQIVTEAFF
>NA|NA|15|TRBJ1-2|TRBV3-1/TRBV3-2
TGTGCCAGCAGCACACGGGGTGCTGGGGGTTATGGCTACACCTTC
CASSTRGAGGYGYTF
>once|TRBD1|11|TRBJ1-2|TRBV30
TGTGCGCGACAGGGCCTCTATGACTACACCTTC
CARQGLYDYTF
>NA|NA|12|TRBJ2-3|TRBV12-3/TRBV12-4
TGTGCCAGCAGTTTCGGCACAGATACGCAGTATTTT
CASSFGTDTQYF
>once|NA|13|TRBJ1-1|TRBV7-2
TGTGCCAGCAGCTTAGTAACGACGGGGGAAGCTTTCTTT
CASSLVTTGEAFF
>NA|TRBD1|16|TRBJ1-2|TRBV10-3
TGTGCCATCAGTGTGCCGGGACAGTCCCTGTCGTCGGGCTACACCTTC
CAISVPGQSLSSGYTF
>few|TRBD1|14|TRBJ1-2|TRBV6-5
TGTGCCAGCAGTTACATACAGGGGCGGTTTGGCTACACCTTC
CASSYIQGRFGYTF
>NA|TRBD1|12|TRBJ1-2|TRBV6-5
TGTGCCAGCAGTTACACAGGGGAAGGCTACACCTTC
CASSYTGEGYTF
>NA|TRBD2|17|TRBJ2-5|TRBV13
TGTGCCAGCAGCTCACCTAGCGGGGGTGAGAACCAAGAGACCCAGTACTTC
CASSSPSGGENQETQYF
>NA|NA|9|TRBJ2-1|TRBV21-1
TGTGCCAGCAGCAAAGATAAGTTCTTC
CASSKDKFF
>NA|TRBD1|14|TRBJ2-7|TRBV19
TGTGCCAGTAGTACCCACCCACGACAGGGCGAGCAGTACTTC
CASSTHPRQGEQYF
>NA|NA|11|TRBJ1-2|TRBV6-5
TGTGCCAGCATGTCGGGGGTTGGCTACACCTTC
CASMSGVGYTF
>NA|NA|12|TRBJ2-7|TRBV2
TGTGCCAGCAATGAGGGAACGGGCGAGCAGTACTTC
CASNEGTGEQYF
>NA|NA|13|TRBJ2-7|TRBV20-1
TGCAGTGCTAGTGGCGGGGACTCCTACGAGCAGTACTTC
CSASGGDSYEQYF
>NA|NA|15|TRBJ2-3|TRBV4-2
TGTGCCAGCAGCGGAAGCGGCGGGGTCACAGATACGCAGTATTTT
CASSGSGGVTDTQYF
>NA|NA|12|TRBJ2-2|TRBV11-3
TGTGCCAGCAGCCTTACTACCGGGGAGCTGTTTTTT
CASSLTTGELFF
>NA|NA|13|TRBJ1-6|TRBV11-2
TGTGCCAGCAGCTTAGAGGGGTACTCACCCCTCCACTTT
CASSLEGYSPLHF
>NA|NA|15|TRBJ1-2|TRBV28
TGTGCCAGCAGTTTACATGGGGGGACCGAGGGCGGCTACACCTTC
CASSLHGGTEGGYTF
>NA|NA|17|TRBJ2-3|TRBV3-1/TRBV3-2
TGTGCCAGCAGCCAAGTGGGCAGGGTTGGTTATGGAGATACGCAGTATTTT
CASSQVGRVGYGDTQYF
>NA|NA|15|TRBJ2-7|TRBV3-1/TRBV3-2
TGTGCCAGCAGCCCTCAGGTGGGGCTTGATTACGAGCAGTACTTC
CASSPQVGLDYEQYF
>NA|TRBD2|17|TRBJ2-3|TRBV7-8
TGTGCCAGCAGCTTAGATTACAGCGGGGGGGCCACAGATACGCAGTATTTT
CASSLDYSGGATDTQYF
>NA|NA|12|TRBJ1-2|TRBV30
TGTGCCTGGAGTGTACTTCTCGGGCGCTACACCTTC
CAWSVLLGRYTF
>NA|TRBD1|14|TRBJ1-5|TRBV7-9
TGTGCCAGCAGCCCTGGACAGGGGTATCAGCCCCAGCATTTT
CASSPGQGYQPQHF
>many|NA|13|TRBJ2-7|TRBV9
TGTGCCAGCAGTCCTAGGACTGGTAACGAGCAGTACTTC
CASSPRTGNEQYF
>once|NA|13|TRBJ2-7|TRBV9
TGTGCCAGCTCCGGGACGGCCGACTACGAGCAGTACTTC
CASSGTADYEQYF
>NA|TRBD2|16|TRBJ2-5|TRBV9
TGTGCCAGCAGCAAAACTAGCGGGGGGGCGTGGGAGACCCAGTACTTC
CASSKTSGGAWETQYF
>once|NA|15|TRBJ2-3|TRBV19
TGTGCCAGTAGTAATAGCGGTTTTCGCACAGATACGCAGTATTTT
CASSNSGFRTDTQYF
>NA|TRBD1|15|TRBJ1-2|TRBV2
TGTGCCATACAACCAGGACAGGGGAAAAGGGATGGCTACACCTTC
CAIQPGQGKRDGYTF
>NA|NA|14|TRBJ1-5|TRBV27
TGTGCCAGCAGTCCCCCGGGACACTCTCAGCCCCAGCATTTT
CASSPPGHSQPQHF
>NA|TRBD1|13|TRBJ2-5|TRBV7-2
TGTGCCAGCAGTTTGAACAGGGGAGAGACCCAGTACTTC
CASSLNRGETQYF